This T cell receptor (beta chain) is drawn from a study of T cell responses to AZD1222 COVID-19 vaccine. For the study at large: Samples with a second dose at about 4 or about 12 weeks were pooled together. Notes on the study in general: An increase in Spike-specific TCR breadth and depth was observed after two AZD1222 doses. Close to half of spike-specific TCRs reportedly recognize unmutated variant regions. Vaccine-related CD4 TCRs covered spike, predominating at 160-218 and 743-854.

About this clone itself: The antigen is not known.

Assay used: immunoSEQ multiplex PCR; TCRdb lists only in-frame clones, some missing. The repertoire holds 110,000 to 150,000 clones, with 85% to 90% as singletons. Trimming took 6 bases from V and 9 from J; bases not matched to a gene: 9. The length of the CDR3 is 15 residues. Per the germline V gene, CDR1 is MNHEY and CDR2 is SVGAGI. The rearrangement joins TRBV6-5 to TRBJ2-1; 12 bases fit TRBD1. The sequence was collected from an adult in good health. Source: peripheral blood, taken on day 0 of AZD1222 vaccination. CDR3 in DNA: TGTGCCAGCAGGCTCCGGGACAGGGGGCGCCTTGAGCAGTTCTTC. Translating gives CASRLRDRGRLEQFF.